This entry lists 10 T cell receptor beta chains sequenced from one sample in a study of technical replicates of blood from a handful of donors. TCRdb keeps only in-frame clones here, not all; method: immunoSEQ multiplex PCR. The sample shows 67,000 or so clones, roughly 92% of them seen only once. The specimen was T cells isolated from PBMCs. The receptors were gathered from a human donor in good health.

This chain links TRBV29-1 with TRBJ1-2; D may be TRBD1 (6 bases). The V end lost 6 bases, the J end lost 4 bases, and 12 bases lay between the germline ends. The germline CDR1 and CDR2 sequences are SQVTM and ANQGSEA. This CDR3 region has 12 residues. In DNA form, the CDR3 reads TGCAGCGTCGTACAGGGCCTCTATGGCTACACCTTC. This encodes CSVVQGLYGYTF.

This CDR3 is CASSLLLNTGELFF. Written as DNA, the CDR3 is TGTGCCAGCAGCTTACTTCTGAACACCGGGGAGCTGTTTTTT. This chain joins TRBV7-3 and TRBJ2-2; D remains ambiguous. The CDR3 sequence is 14 residues long. Germline V gene lookup returns CDR1 SGHTA and CDR2 FQGTGA. V lost 2 bases, J lost 1 base, and 5 bases lay in between.

The chain employs TRBV2 and TRBJ2-5; D may be TRBD1 (9 bases). The germline V gene encodes CDR1 SNHLY and CDR2 FYNNEI. This CDR3 comprises 16 residues. Trimming removed 6 bases at V and 4 bases at J, with 21 bases between. As DNA, the CDR3 is TGTGCCAGCAGGATCGCCGGGACAGGGACTAGAGAGACCCAGTACTTC. Translation gives CASRIAGTGTRETQYF. Using reference TRBV2 and TRBJ2-5 for the parts outside the CDR3, the full variable domain is EPEVTQTPSHQVTQMGQEVILRCVPISNHLYFYWYRQILGQKVEFLVSFYNNEISEKSEIFDDQFSVERPDGSNFTLKIRSTKLEDSAMYFCASRIAGTGTRETQYFGPGTRLLVL.

CDR3 region: CASSLSLAVYTDTQYF. The CDR3 nucleotides read TGTGCCAGCAGCTTATCCCTAGCGGTCTACACAGATACGCAGTATTTT. V and J are TRBV11-2 and TRBJ2-3, with 7 bases identical to TRBD2. The CDR3 length is 16 residues. From germline, CDR1 is SGHAT and CDR2 FQNNGV. Unmatched junction bases numbered 7, after V lost 2 bases and J lost 2 bases. The full variable domain, with the rest looked up from reference TRBV11-2 and TRBJ2-3, is EAGVAQSPRYKIIEKRQSVAFWCNPISGHATLYWYQQILGQGPKLLIQFQNNGVVDDSQLPKDRFSAERLKGVDSTLKIQPAKLEDSAVYLCASSLSLAVYTDTQYFGPGTRLTVL.

The chain joins TRBV5-1 to TRBJ2-7; possibly TRBD1 for D (6 bases). V was shortened by 4 bases and J by 5 bases, with 13 bases between the two germline ends. CDR3 length: 13 residues. The germline V gene has CDR1 SGHRS and CDR2 YFSETQ. The CDR3 protein is CASSGTGLDEQYF. Here the CDR3 DNA reads TGCGCCAGCAGCGGTACAGGGCTGGACGAGCAGTACTTC.

Notes on this clone: The identical CDR3 is also encoded by other nucleotide sequences in the sample. V usage is TRBV11-2 and J usage is TRBJ2-7; D remains ambiguous. Between the trimmed V and J ends, which lost 2 bases and 3 bases, there was a span of 5 bases. Germline V lookup: CDR1 SGHAT, CDR2 FQNNGV. There are 12 residues in the CDR3. CDR3 protein: CASSLSSYEQYF. DNA for the CDR3: TGTGCCAGCAGCTTATCCAGCTACGAGCAGTACTTC.

The gene calls are TRBV15 and TRBJ2-1; TRBD2 is a possible D gene (6 bases). The CDR3 has 16 amino acids. The germline V and J ends were trimmed by 7 bases and 0 bases, with 16 bases remaining between them. CDR1 and CDR2 (germline): LNHNV, YYDKDF (reference sequence). CDR3 in DNA: TGTGCCACCAACCCGACGGGGGAGAGCTCCTACAATGAGCAGTTCTTC. As protein: CATNPTGESSYNEQFF.

The chain is built from TRBV20-1 and TRBJ1-1; a weak D match, TRBD1 (5 bases). CDR3 length equals 11 residues. V gave up 4 bases and J gave up 7 bases, with 10 bases separating them. Germline loops: CDR1 DFQATT, CDR2 SNEGSKA (reference sequence). In DNA form, the CDR3 reads TGCAGTGCTACTTGGGGCGGTGAAGCTTTCTTT. This translates into CSATWGGEAFF.

The chain couples TRBV14 to TRBJ1-2; TRBD1 matches at 8 bases. V was clipped by 5 bases and J by 6 bases; unmatched bases: 5. Germline V gene lookup returns CDR1 SGHDN and CDR2 FVKESK. The CDR3 covers 13 residues. The CDR3 spells CASSYTGGNGYTF. CDR3 nucleotides: TGTGCCAGCAGCTATACAGGGGGTAATGGCTACACCTTC.

The chain joins TRBV5-1 to TRBJ2-3, with 14 bases matching TRBD2. The CDR3 has 17 residues. Germline V lookup: CDR1 SGHRS, CDR2 YFSETQ. J was trimmed by 0 bases and V by 2 bases; bases with no gene match: 2. CDR3 amino acids: CASSLGLAGGSTDTQYF. The CDR3 DNA reads TGCGCCAGCAGCTTAGGACTAGCGGGAGGAAGCACAGATACGCAGTATTTT.